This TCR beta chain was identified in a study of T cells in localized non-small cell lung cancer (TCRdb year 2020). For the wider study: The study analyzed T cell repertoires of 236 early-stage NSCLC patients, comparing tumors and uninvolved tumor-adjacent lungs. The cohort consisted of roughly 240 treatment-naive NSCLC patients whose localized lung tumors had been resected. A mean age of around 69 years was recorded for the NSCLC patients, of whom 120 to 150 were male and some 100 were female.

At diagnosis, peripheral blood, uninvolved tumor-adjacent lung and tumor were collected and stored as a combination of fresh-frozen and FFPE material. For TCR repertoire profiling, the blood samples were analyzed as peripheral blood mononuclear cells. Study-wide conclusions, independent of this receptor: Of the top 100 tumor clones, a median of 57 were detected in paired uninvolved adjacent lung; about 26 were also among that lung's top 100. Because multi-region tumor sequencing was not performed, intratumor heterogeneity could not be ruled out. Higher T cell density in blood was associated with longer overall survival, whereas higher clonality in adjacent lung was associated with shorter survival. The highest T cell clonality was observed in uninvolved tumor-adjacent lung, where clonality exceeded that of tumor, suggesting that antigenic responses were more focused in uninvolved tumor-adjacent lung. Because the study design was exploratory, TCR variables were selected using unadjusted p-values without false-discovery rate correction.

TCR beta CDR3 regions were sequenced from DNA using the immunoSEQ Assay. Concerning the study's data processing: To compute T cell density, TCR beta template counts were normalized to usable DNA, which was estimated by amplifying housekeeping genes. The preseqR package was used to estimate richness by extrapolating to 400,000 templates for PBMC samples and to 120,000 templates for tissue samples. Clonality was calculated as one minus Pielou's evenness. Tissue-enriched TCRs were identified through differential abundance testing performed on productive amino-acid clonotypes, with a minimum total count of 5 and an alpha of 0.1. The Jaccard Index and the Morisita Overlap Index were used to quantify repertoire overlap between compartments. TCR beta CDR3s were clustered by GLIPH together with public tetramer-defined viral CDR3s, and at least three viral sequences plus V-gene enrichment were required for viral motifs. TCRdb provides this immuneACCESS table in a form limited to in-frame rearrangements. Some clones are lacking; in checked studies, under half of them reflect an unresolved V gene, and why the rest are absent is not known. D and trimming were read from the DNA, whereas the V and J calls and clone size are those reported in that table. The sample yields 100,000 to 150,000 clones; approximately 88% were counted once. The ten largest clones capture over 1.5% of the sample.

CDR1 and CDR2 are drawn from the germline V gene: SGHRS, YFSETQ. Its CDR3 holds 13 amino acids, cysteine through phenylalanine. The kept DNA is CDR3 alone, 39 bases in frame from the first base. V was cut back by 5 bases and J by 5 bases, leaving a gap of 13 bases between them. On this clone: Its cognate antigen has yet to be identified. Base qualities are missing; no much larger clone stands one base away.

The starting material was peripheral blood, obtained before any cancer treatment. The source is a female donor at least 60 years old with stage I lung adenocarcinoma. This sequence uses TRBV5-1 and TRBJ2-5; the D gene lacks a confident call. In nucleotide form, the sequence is TGCGCCAGCAGTTCTGGGGTGGGGGAGACCCAGTACTTC. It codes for CASSSGVGETQYF.